The 30 T cell receptor beta chains given below trace back to one sample, sequenced in a study of regulatory T cells in long-lasting Graves disease. Through Arm-PCR of CDR3 regions and iRepertoire HTBI primers, TCR beta libraries were built. MiXCR, applied by TCRdb to the multiplex PCR reads, yields one record per CDR3 protein. The table lists roughly 500,000 distinct CDR3 sequences, 20% of them singletons, with 7.8% in the top ten. Time point here: persistent/refractory GD, antithyroid drugs over 5 years with positive TRAb. Construction of the TCR library relied on RNA isolated from PBMCs. The sequencing used peripheral blood mononuclear cells (PBMCs), collected when the disease was refractory, from a patient treated with antithyroid drugs. These receptors were taken from a female donor with Graves disease.

The chain carries TRBV13 and TRBJ1-1; 8 bases fit TRBD1. The CDR3 covers 15 residues. Germline trimming cut 5 bases from V and 3 bases from J; bases unmatched to any gene: 8. Germline CDR1 is PRHDT and CDR2 is FYEKMQ (reference sequence). CDR3 sequence: CASSQSPDRDTEAFF. CDR3 coding DNA: TGTGCCAGCAGCCAATCTCCGGACAGGGACACTGAAGCTTTCTTT.

For this clonotype: A read error may be the cause here, since a much bigger clone is one base away. This chain joins TRBV6-2 or TRBV6-3 and TRBJ2-7, with 7 bases matching TRBD1. The germline V gene has CDR1 MNHEY and CDR2 SVGEGT. CDR3 length equals 17 residues. With V trimmed by 2 bases and J by 1 base, 11 bases remained unmatched. The CDR3 DNA follows: TGTGCCAGCAGTTACGTAAACCGTCAGGGGGTATCCTACGAGCAGTACTTC. This gives the protein CASSYVNRQGVSYEQYF.

This clonotype was recorded at least ten times. V usage is TRBV6-1 and J usage is TRBJ2-7, with TRBD1 matching 8 bases. The CDR3 contains 12 residues. V was clipped by 10 bases and J by 3 bases; unmatched bases: 5. Germline loops: CDR1 MNHNS, CDR2 SASEGT. Here the CDR3 reads CAIADRGYEQYF. For the CDR3, the DNA is TGTGCCATTGCAGACAGGGGCTACGAGCAGTACTTC.

This clonotype was detected a few times. CDR3 sequence: CATRPQTGNLAKNIQYF. The CDR3 coding sequence is TGTGCCACCAGACCTCAGACAGGGAACCTAGCCAAAAACATTCAGTACTTC. The genes are TRBV15 and TRBJ2-4, with 7 bases lining up with TRBD1. Germline V CDR1 and CDR2: LNHNV, YYDKDF (reference sequence). This CDR3 spans 17 amino acids. The J segment lost 0 bases and the V segment lost 6 bases, leaving 11 bases of the junction unmatched.

The chain combines TRBV20-1 with TRBJ1-5; weak D call: TRBD1 (6 bases). CDR3 length equals 13 residues. Germline V gives CDR1 DFQATT, CDR2 SNEGSKA (reference sequence). V dropped 5 bases and J dropped 7 bases, with 15 bases sitting between them. For the CDR3, the DNA is TGCAGTGCTCAGGACAGACGTGACCAGCCCCAGCATTTT. It specifies CSAQDRRDQPQHF.

The chain recombines TRBV20-1 with TRBJ2-7; 9 bases are a match to TRBD2. This CDR3 region has 18 residues. V lost 3 bases and J lost 3; bases outside the gene matches: 18. From germline, CDR1 is DFQATT and CDR2 SNEGSKA (reference sequence). The CDR3 reads CSARDSSGTSSPYYEQYF. The CDR3 DNA follows: TGCAGTGCTAGGGACTCTAGCGGGACGTCAAGTCCGTACTACGAGCAGTACTTC.

V gene TRBV24-1 combines with J gene TRBJ2-3; D call uncertain. Germline-derived CDR1 and CDR2 are KGHDR and SFDVKD. CDR3 length equals 16 residues. Deletions cut 2 bases from V and 2 bases from J, with 13 bases between. CDR3 loop: CATSDYQDVYTDTQYF. DNA for the CDR3: TGTGCCACCAGTGATTACCAGGACGTGTACACAGATACGCAGTATTTT.

Details on this clonotype: A read error is possible here, since a much larger clone lies one base away. The chain carries TRBV28 and TRBJ2-2, with a tentative D call TRBD2 (5 bases). CDR3 size: 16 residues. Germline V gene sequence: CDR1 MDHEN, CDR2 SYDVKM. CDR3 in amino acids: CAGSLDGNTYTGELFF. The CDR3, as DNA: TGTGCCGGCAGTTTGGACGGGAATACGTACACCGGGGAGCTGTTTTTT.

In this sample, this clonotype turned up a few times. The chain couples TRBV19 to TRBJ1-4, with D possibly TRBD1 on 6 matching bases. Per germline, CDR1 LNHDA and CDR2 SQIVND (reference sequence). The CDR3 extends over 15 amino acids. Trimming left V 7 bases short and J 8 bases short, with 20 bases between. CDR3 sequence: CASTGARTRSEKLFF. DNA for the CDR3: TGTGCCAGTACGGGGGCCAGGACGCGGAGCGAAAAACTGTTTTTT.

The V call is TRBV5-1, the J call TRBJ2-5; no firm D call. Deletions cut 0 bases from V and 2 bases from J, with 8 bases between. Germline V gene sequence: CDR1 SGHRS, CDR2 YFSETQ. The CDR3 sequence is 14 residues long. This CDR3 is CASSLVDGQETQYF. In nucleotides, the CDR3 is TGCGCCAGCAGCTTGGTAGACGGACAAGAGACCCAGTACTTC.

This clonotype was detected ten times or more. The V gene is TRBV11-2, the J gene TRBJ2-7; D is uncertain. CDR1 and CDR2 (germline): SGHAT, FQNNGV. This CDR3 spans 13 amino acids. Between the trimmed V and J ends, which lost 6 bases and 1 base, there was a span of 10 bases. The CDR3 is CASRVLSSYEQYF. In DNA, the CDR3 is TGTGCCAGCAGGGTCCTGTCTTCCTACGAGCAGTACTTC.

Only a few counts were recorded for this clonotype. This chain joins TRBV25-1 and TRBJ1-2; D ambiguous. Looked up from germline, CDR1 is MGHDK and CDR2 is SYGVNS. The ends were cut back, 6 bases at V and 12 bases at J, with 20 bases in the middle. The CDR3 contains 13 residues. CDR3 bases: TGTGCCAGCAGGTCCTCGGCAGGCCATTTAAACACCTTC. Translated: CASRSSAGHLNTF.

This clonotype has a count of ten or more. The chain is built from TRBV6-1 and TRBJ1-6, with D unresolved. Germline V gene data show CDR1 as MNHNS and CDR2 as SASEGT. The CDR3 has 15 residues. Trimming removed 4 bases at V and 0 bases at J, with 7 bases between. Here the CDR3 reads CASSGTNSYNSPLHF. In DNA form, the CDR3 reads TGTGCCAGCAGTGGGACGAACTCCTATAATTCACCCCTCCACTTT.

Worth noting for this clonotype: A much larger clone lies a single base off, so this may be a read error. V and J are TRBV12-3 or TRBV12-4 and TRBJ1-2, with D unclear. The CDR3 extends over 14 amino acids. Written as DNA, the CDR3 is TGTGCCAGCAGTTTCGAGGGAAGCTACTATGACTACACCTTC. This encodes CASSFEGSYYDYTF.

This clonotype has at least ten counts. The V call is TRBV28, the J call TRBJ1-5; the D gene is possibly TRBD1 (5 bases). The germline gives CDR1 MDHEN, CDR2 SYDVKM. The V and J ends lost 7 bases and 6 bases respectively, with 16 bases between them. CDR3 size: 14 residues. In DNA, the CDR3 is TGTGCCAGCAACCCCCGGGACCCCCGTCAGCCCCAGCATTTT. Residues: CASNPRDPRQPQHF.

This clonotype was observed a handful of times. The chain recombines TRBV27 with TRBJ2-7; TRBD2 matches at 9 bases. After removal of 4 bases from V and 5 bases from J, the junction contained 3 bases not matched to a gene. The germline V gene encodes CDR1 MNHEY and CDR2 SMNVEV (reference sequence). The CDR3 has 13 residues. CDR3 protein: CASSYLAGNEQYF. The CDR3 DNA reads TGTGCCAGCAGTTATCTAGCGGGAAACGAGCAGTACTTC.

This clonotype appeared many times. This rearrangement joins TRBV2 to TRBJ2-7; TRBD1 is a possible D gene (5 bases). This CDR3 is 13 amino acids long. Trimming removed 7 bases at V and 2 bases at J, with 12 bases between. The germline V gene encodes CDR1 SNHLY and CDR2 FYNNEI. The CDR3 protein is CASTTDLTYEQYF. The DNA of the CDR3 is TGTGCCAGCACGACAGACCTAACCTACGAGCAGTACTTC. Based on the CDR3 plus reference TRBV2 and TRBJ2-7, the full variable domain is EPEVTQTPSHQVTQMGQEVILRCVPISNHLYFYWYRQILGQKVEFLVSFYNNEISEKSEIFDDQFSVERPDGSNFTLKIRSTKLEDSAMYFCASTTDLTYEQYFGPGTRLTVT.

A remark on this clonotype: A much larger clone differs by one base, so this may be a read error. The V call is TRBV20-1, the J call TRBJ2-7; 7 bases map to TRBD2. Germline V gene sequence: CDR1 DFQATT, CDR2 SNEGSKA (reference sequence). This CDR3 contains 14 residues. The CDR3 spells CSAWTSRGSYGQYF. In nucleotides, the CDR3 is TGCAGTGCTTGGACTAGTCGAGGATCCTACGGGCAGTACTTC.

The chain is built from TRBV10-3 and TRBJ2-7; 11 bases fit TRBD2. V lost 11 bases and J lost 6; bases outside the gene matches: 9. The CDR3 extends over 13 amino acids. Germline CDR1 is ENHRY and CDR2 is SYGVKD. The CDR3 nucleotides are TGTGCCGTCAATAGCGGGAGGGCCGCCGAGCAGTACTTC. Its protein product is CAVNSGRAAEQYF.

The gene calls are TRBV5-1 and TRBJ1-5; 9 bases line up with TRBD1. CDR3 length equals 15 residues. Losses at the gene ends were 4 bases for V and 3 bases for J; bases not matched to a gene: 5. Germline loops: CDR1 SGHRS, CDR2 YFSETQ. The CDR3 protein is CASSTTGGNNQPQHF. The DNA for the CDR3 is TGCGCCAGCAGCACAACAGGGGGCAACAATCAGCCCCAGCATTTT.

This clonotype has a single count. The chain links TRBV5-4 to TRBJ2-3, with 9 bases aligning to TRBD1. The CDR3 is 15 residues long. Unmatched junction bases numbered 8, after V lost 7 bases and J lost 2 bases. Per the germline V gene, CDR1 is SGHNT and CDR2 is YYREEE (reference sequence). The chain's CDR3 is CASYNRQGVTDTQYF. The CDR3 region has the DNA TGTGCCAGCTACAATCGACAGGGGGTCACAGATACGCAGTATTTT.

The chain employs TRBV12-3 or TRBV12-4 and TRBJ2-7; 7 bases agree with TRBD2. J lost 6 bases, V lost 4 bases, and 12 bases had no gene match. This CDR3 contains 15 residues. CDR3 sequence reads: CASSYLGTIGFEQYF. DNA for the CDR3: TGTGCCAGCAGTTATTTAGGGACTATCGGGTTCGAGCAGTACTTC.

This clonotype occurred many times. The chain recombines TRBV9 with TRBJ2-2, with 9 bases aligning to TRBD2. The V segment lost 0 bases and the J segment 2 bases; nucleotides outside the gene matches: 2. The CDR3 extends over 16 amino acids. Germline CDR1 and CDR2: SGDLS and YYNGEE. CDR3: CASSVAAGGNTGELFF. In DNA form, the CDR3 reads TGTGCCAGCAGCGTAGCAGCGGGAGGAAACACCGGGGAGCTGTTTTTT.

This clonotype was counted many times. V is TRBV11-2 and J is TRBJ1-3; D is unresolved. Germline V gene sequence: CDR1 SGHAT, CDR2 FQNNGV. Trimming pared 2 bases from V and 4 bases from J, leaving 12 bases between. This CDR3 spans 15 amino acids. For the CDR3, the DNA is TGTGCCAGCAGCTTACTAGGCTCTGCAGGAAACACCATATATTTT. This codes for CASSLLGSAGNTIYF.

V is TRBV20-1 and J is TRBJ2-3, with D perhaps matching TRBD1 (6 bases). This CDR3 has 16 amino acids. Trimming took off 0 bases at V and 3 bases at J, with 16 bases between the two ends. Germline V gene data show CDR1 as DFQATT and CDR2 as SNEGSKA (reference sequence). The CDR3 region has the DNA TGCAGTGCTAGAGATACGTACAGGGAAACGACAGATACGCAGTATTTT. This translates into CSARDTYRETTDTQYF.

This clonotype came up many times. The chain has TRBV19 and TRBJ1-1; a possible D gene is TRBD1 (5 bases). Germline values: CDR1 LNHDA, CDR2 SQIVND (reference sequence). V was trimmed by 5 bases and J by 1 base, leaving 14 bases between them. The CDR3 consists of 15 residues. The CDR3, as DNA: TGTGCCAGTAGTGCCCACAGGTGGGAGAACACTGAAGCTTTCTTT. It is translated as CASSAHRWENTEAFF. The full variable domain, in which reference TRBV19 and TRBJ1-1 provide the parts outside the CDR3, is DGGITQSPKYLFRKEGQNVTLSCEQNLNHDAMYWYRQDPGQGLRLIYYSQIVNDFQKGDIAEGYSVSREKKESFPLTVTSAQKNPTAFYLCASSAHRWENTEAFFGQGTRLTVV.

This chain uses TRBV24-1 with TRBJ2-3; D possibly corresponds to TRBD2 (5 bases). This CDR3 is 14 amino acids long. Germline V gene sequence: CDR1 KGHDR, CDR2 SFDVKD. V was pared by 4 bases and J by 5 bases, with 12 bases between. The CDR3 nucleotides are TGTGCCACCAGTGACACGGGAATCCTAGATACGCAGTATTTT. Its translation: CATSDTGILDTQYF.

Turning to this clonotype: Since a much larger clone is just one base distant, this may be a read error. The chain uses TRBV27 and TRBJ1-4; tentatively, D is TRBD1 (5 bases). Germline V gives CDR1 MNHEY, CDR2 SMNVEV (reference sequence). This CDR3 has 16 amino acids. The CDR3 is CASNLDRGRSNEKQFF. The CDR3 DNA sequence: TGTGCCAGCAACCTGGATAGGGGTCGTTCAAATGAAAAACAGTTTTTT.

The chain has TRBV15 and TRBJ2-3; D is perhaps TRBD2 (6 bases). Trimming removed 2 bases from V and 3 bases from J, with 12 bases in between. The CDR3 length is 15 residues. Germline lookup yields CDR1 LNHNV and CDR2 YYDKDF (reference sequence). CDR3 sequence reads: CATSRSGGTTDTQYF. The CDR3 DNA sequence: TGTGCCACCAGCAGATCCGGGGGAACAACAGATACGCAGTATTTT.

This clonotype has at least ten counts. The genes are TRBV10-3 and TRBJ2-7, with D perhaps matching TRBD1 (6 bases). The CDR3 sequence is 13 residues long. Germline assignment: CDR1 ENHRY and CDR2 SYGVKD. The V end lost 2 bases, the J end lost 5 bases, and 10 bases lay between the germline ends. For the CDR3, the DNA is TGTGCCATCAGTGAGGGTAGGGGGAACGAGCAGTACTTC. Its translation: CAISEGRGNEQYF.